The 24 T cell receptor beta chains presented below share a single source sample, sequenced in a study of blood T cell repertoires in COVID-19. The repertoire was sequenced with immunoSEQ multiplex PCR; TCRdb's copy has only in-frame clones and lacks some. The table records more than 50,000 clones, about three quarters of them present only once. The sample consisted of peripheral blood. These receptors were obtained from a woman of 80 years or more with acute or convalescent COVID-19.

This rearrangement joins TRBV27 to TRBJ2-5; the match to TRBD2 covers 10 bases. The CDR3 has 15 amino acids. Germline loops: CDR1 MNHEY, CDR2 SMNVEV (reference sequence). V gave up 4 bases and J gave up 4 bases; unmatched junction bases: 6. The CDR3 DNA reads TGTGCCAGCAGTTCTTTAGCGGGAGGAAGAGAGACCCAGTACTTC. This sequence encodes CASSSLAGGRETQYF.

The CDR3 coding sequence is TGCAGCGTTTTCCGGGACAGGGAATCCGAAGCTTTCTTT. As protein: CSVFRDRESEAFF. The gene calls are TRBV29-1 and TRBJ1-1; TRBD1 matches 9 bases. There are 13 residues in the CDR3. V dropped 5 bases and J dropped 8; count of bases not matched to a gene: 9. Germline V CDR1 and CDR2: SQVTM, ANQGSEA.

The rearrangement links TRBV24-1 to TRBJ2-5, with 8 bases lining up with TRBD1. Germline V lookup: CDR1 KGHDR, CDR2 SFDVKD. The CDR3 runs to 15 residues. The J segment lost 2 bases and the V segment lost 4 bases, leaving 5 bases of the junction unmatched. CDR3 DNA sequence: TGTGCCACCAGTGACCAGGGACAGGCTCAAGAGACCCAGTACTTC. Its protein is CATSDQGQAQETQYF.

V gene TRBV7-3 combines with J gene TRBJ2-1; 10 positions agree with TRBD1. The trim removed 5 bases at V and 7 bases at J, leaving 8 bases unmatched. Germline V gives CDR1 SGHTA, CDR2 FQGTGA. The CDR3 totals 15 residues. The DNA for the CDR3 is TGTGCCAGCAGCCAGACAGGGGGCGCGAGTAATGAGCAGTTCTTC. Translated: CASSQTGGASNEQFF.

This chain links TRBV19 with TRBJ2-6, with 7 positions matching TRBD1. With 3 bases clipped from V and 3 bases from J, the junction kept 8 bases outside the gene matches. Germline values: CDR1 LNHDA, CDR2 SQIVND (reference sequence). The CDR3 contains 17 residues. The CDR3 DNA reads TGTGCCAGTAGTATCGAGGGGGCGACCCTTGGGGCCAACGTCCTGACTTTC. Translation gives CASSIEGATLGANVLTF.

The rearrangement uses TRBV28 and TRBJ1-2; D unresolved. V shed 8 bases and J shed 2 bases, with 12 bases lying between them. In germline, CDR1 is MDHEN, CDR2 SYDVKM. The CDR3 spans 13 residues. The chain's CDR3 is CASRGSTNYGYTF. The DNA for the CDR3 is TGTGCCAGCCGAGGAAGTACCAACTATGGCTACACCTTC.

CDR3 sequence reads: CASSLARGNDGYTF. CDR3 bases: TGTGCCAGCAGCTTGGCCAGGGGGAATGATGGCTACACCTTC. This chain connects TRBV5-4 to TRBJ1-2; 7 bases line up with TRBD1. The CDR3 totals 14 residues. J gave up 6 bases and V 0 bases, and 5 bases lay outside the gene matches. The germline V gene has CDR1 SGHNT and CDR2 YYREEE (reference sequence).

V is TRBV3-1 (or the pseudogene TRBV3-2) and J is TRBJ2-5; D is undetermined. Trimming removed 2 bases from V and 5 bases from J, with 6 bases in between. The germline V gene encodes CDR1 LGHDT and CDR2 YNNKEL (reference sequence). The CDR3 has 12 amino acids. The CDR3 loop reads CASSQRVETQYF. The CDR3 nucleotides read TGTGCCAGCAGCCAACGGGTCGAGACCCAGTACTTC.

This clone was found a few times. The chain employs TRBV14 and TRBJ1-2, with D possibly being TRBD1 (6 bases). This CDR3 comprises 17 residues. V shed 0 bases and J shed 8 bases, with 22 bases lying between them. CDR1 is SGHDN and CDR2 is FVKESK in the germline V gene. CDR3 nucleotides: TGTGCCAGCAGCCAAGATGTCGTGGGGGCGCGCCCTTCGGGCTACACCTTC. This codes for CASSQDVVGARPSGYTF.

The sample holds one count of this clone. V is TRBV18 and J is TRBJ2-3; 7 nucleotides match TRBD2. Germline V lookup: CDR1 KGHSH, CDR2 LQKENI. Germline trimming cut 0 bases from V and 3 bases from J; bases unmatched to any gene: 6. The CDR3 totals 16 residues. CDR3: CASSPPGTKSTDTQYF. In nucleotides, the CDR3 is TGTGCCAGCTCACCACCGGGGACTAAGTCGACAGATACGCAGTATTTT.

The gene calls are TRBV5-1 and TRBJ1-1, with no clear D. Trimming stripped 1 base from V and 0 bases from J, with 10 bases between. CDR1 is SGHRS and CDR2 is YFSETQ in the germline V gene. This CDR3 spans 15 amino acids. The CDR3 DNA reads TGCGCCAGCAGCTTGTACGGGGTTATGAACACTGAAGCTTTCTTT. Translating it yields CASSLYGVMNTEAFF.

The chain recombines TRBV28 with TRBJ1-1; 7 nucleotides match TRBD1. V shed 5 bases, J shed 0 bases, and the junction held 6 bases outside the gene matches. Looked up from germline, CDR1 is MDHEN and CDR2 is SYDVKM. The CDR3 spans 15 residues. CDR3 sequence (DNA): TGTGCCAGCAGTCCCTTGGGACAGATGAACACTGAAGCTTTCTTT. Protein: CASSPLGQMNTEAFF. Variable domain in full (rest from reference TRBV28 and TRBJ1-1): DVKVTQSSRYLVKRTGEKVFLECVQDMDHENMFWYRQDPGLGLRLIYFSYDVKMKEKGDIPEGYSVSREKKERFSLILESASTNQTSMYLCASSPLGQMNTEAFFGQGTRLTVV.

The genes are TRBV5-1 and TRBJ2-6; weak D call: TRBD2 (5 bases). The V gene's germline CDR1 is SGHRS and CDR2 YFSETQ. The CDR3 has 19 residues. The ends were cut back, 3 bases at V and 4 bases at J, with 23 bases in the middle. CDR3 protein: CASSSAPLTTPSGANVLTF. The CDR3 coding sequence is TGCGCCAGCAGCTCGGCCCCACTGACTACCCCATCCGGGGCCAACGTCCTGACTTTC. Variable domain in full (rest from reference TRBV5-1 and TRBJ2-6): KAGVTQTPRYLIKTRGQQVTLSCSPISGHRSVSWYQQTPGQGLQFLFEYFSETQRNKGNFPGRFSGRQFSNSRSEMNVSTLELGDSALYLCASSSAPLTTPSGANVLTFGAGSRLTVL.

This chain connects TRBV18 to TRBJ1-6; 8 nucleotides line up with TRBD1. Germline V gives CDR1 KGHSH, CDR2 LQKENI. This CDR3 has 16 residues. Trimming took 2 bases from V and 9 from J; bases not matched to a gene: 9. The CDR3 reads CASSPIQGVDRSPLHF. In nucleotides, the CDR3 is TGTGCCAGCTCACCAATACAGGGGGTCGATCGTTCACCCCTCCACTTT.

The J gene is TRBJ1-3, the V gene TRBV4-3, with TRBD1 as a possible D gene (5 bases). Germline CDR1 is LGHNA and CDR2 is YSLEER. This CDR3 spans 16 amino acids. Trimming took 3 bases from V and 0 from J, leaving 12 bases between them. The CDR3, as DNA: TGCGCCAGCAGCCACGTTCTGACAGACTCTGGAAACACCATATATTTT. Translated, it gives CASSHVLTDSGNTIYF.

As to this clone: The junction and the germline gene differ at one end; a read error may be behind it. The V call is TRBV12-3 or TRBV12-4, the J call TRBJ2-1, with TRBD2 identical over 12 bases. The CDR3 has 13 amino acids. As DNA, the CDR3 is TGTGCCAGCAGTCTAGCGGGAGGGGATGAGCAGTTCTTC. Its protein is CASSLAGGDEQFF.

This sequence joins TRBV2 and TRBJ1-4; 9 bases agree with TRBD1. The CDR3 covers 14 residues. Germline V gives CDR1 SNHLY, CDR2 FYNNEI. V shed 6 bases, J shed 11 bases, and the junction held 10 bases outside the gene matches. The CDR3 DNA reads TGTGCCAGCAGGGACAGGGGCCGCGAGGTGAAACTGTTTTTT. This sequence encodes CASRDRGREVKLFF.

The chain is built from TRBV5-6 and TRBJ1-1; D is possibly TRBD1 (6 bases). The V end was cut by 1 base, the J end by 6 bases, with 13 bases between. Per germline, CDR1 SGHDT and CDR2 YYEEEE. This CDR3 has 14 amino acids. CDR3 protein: CASSLMSGDPEAFF. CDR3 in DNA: TGTGCCAGCAGCTTGATGTCAGGGGATCCTGAAGCTTTCTTT.

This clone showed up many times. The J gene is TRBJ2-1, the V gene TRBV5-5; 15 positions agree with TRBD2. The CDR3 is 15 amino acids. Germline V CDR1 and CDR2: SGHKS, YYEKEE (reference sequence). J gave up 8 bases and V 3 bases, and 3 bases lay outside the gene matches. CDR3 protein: CASSSGTSGRHEQFF. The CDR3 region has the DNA TGTGCCAGCAGCTCCGGGACTAGCGGGAGGCATGAGCAGTTCTTC.

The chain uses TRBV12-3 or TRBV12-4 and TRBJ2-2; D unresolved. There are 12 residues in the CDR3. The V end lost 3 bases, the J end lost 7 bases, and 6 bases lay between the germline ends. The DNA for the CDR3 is TGTGCCAGCAGTTTGAGCATCGGGGAGCTGTTTTTT. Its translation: CASSLSIGELFF.

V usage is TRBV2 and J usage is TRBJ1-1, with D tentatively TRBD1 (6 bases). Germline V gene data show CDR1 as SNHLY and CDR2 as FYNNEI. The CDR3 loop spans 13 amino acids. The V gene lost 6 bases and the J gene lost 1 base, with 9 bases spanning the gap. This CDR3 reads CASRGQRNTEAFF. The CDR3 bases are TGTGCCAGCAGGGGACAAAGGAACACTGAAGCTTTCTTT.

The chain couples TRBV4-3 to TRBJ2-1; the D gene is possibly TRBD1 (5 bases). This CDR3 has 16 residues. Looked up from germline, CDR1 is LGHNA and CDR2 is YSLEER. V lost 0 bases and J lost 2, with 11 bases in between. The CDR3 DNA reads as TGCGCCAGCAGCCAAGATAATAGGGGAACCTACAATGAGCAGTTCTTC. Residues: CASSQDNRGTYNEQFF.

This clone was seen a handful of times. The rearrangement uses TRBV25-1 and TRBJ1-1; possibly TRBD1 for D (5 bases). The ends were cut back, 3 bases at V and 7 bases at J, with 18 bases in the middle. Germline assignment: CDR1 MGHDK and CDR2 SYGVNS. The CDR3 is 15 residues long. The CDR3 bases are TGTGCCAGCAGTGAGACCCGGACGGCCGGGGGTGAAGCTTTCTTT. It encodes CASSETRTAGGEAFF.

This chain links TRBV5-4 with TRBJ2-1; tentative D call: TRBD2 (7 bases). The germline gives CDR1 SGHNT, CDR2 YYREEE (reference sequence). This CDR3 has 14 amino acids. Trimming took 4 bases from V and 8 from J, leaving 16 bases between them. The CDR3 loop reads CASSTGAGADEQFF. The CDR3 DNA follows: TGTGCCAGCAGCACGGGTGCGGGGGCGGATGAGCAGTTCTTC.